A selection of T cell receptor beta chains follows, all from one sample in a study of beta chain features in type 1 diabetes. TCRdb's table, derived via immunoSEQ multiplex PCR, lists solely in-frame clones and lacks some. The data hold 450,000 to 550,000 clones, with 30% observed a single time. Material for sequencing was naive CD4+ T cells from blood. These receptors all stem from a man in his late teens or twenties in good health. CDR3s include the opening cysteine and the closing phenylalanine or tryptophan. The D gene is left open where the match is weak. Only part of the rows carry a size: once, few, many, or a class if the clone is expanded.

clone_size j_call v_call d_call cdr3_nt cdr3_aa
few TRBJ2-5 TRBV15 NA TGTGCCACCAGAGATAAAGAGACCCAGTACTTC CATRDKETQYF
NA TRBJ2-3 TRBV9 NA TGTGCCAGCCGGGACACACCAGGAACAGATACGCAGTATTTT CASRDTPGTDTQYF
few TRBJ2-5 TRBV7-2 TRBD1 TGTGCCAGCAGCTATCGGACAGGGGGAGAGACCCAGTACTTC CASSYRTGGETQYF
NA TRBJ2-5 TRBV29-1 NA TGCAGCGTCGGGTGGTTTCAAGAGACCCAGTACTTC CSVGWFQETQYF
few TRBJ1-3 TRBV30 TRBD1 TGTGCCTGGGGGACAGGGGGAAACACCATATATTTT CAWGTGGNTIYF
few TRBJ2-1 TRBV29-1 TRBD2 TGCAGCGTTGAAGATGGTGGCGGGAGCTCCTACAATGAGCAGTTCTTC CSVEDGGGSSYNEQFF
NA TRBJ1-2 TRBV30 NA TGTGCCTGGGCTACCGGGAATCCCTATGGCTACACCTTC CAWATGNPYGYTF
NA TRBJ2-7 TRBV7-9 NA TGTGCCAGCAGCTTTTCCGGGATTATCCACGAGCAGTACTTC CASSFSGIIHEQYF
NA TRBJ2-1 TRBV5-1 TRBD2 TGCGCCAGCAGTAGAGGGACTACCAATGAGCAGTTCTTC CASSRGTTNEQFF
few TRBJ2-1 TRBV7-9 NA TGTGCCAGCAGCTTAGAGATTTCAGGGACCCCACTCTTC CASSLEISGTPLF
few TRBJ2-2 TRBV30 TRBD2 TGTGCCTGCCACGGACTAGGAAACACCGGGGAGCTGTTTTTT CACHGLGNTGELFF
NA TRBJ2-3 TRBV6-5 NA TGTGCCAGCAGTTACCTAACCGGGGATACGCAGTATTTT CASSYLTGDTQYF
NA TRBJ2-2 TRBV7-9 NA TGTGCCAGCAGCTTAGCTGGCACCGGGGAGCTGTTTTTT CASSLAGTGELFF
NA TRBJ2-1 TRBV19 NA TGTGCCAGTAGTGGATTCGCGGCGGGACACTACAATGAGCAGTTCTTC CASSGFAAGHYNEQFF
NA TRBJ2-3 TRBV9 NA TGTGCCAGCAGCTCCAGGGGTGGGATTCCCCCAGATACGCAGTATTTT CASSSRGGIPPDTQYF
NA TRBJ2-5 TRBV2 NA TGTGCCAGCCGTAGGGGAGAAGTTGAAGAGACCCAGTACTTC CASRRGEVEETQYF
NA TRBJ2-5 TRBV7-2 NA TGTGCCAGCAACTTAGATCAGGGAGCCGCTGGGACCCAGTACTTC CASNLDQGAAGTQYF
NA TRBJ1-2 TRBV7-9 NA TGTGCCAGCAGCTTCCGGACGGCTGCGGGGGGCTACACCTTC CASSFRTAAGGYTF
NA TRBJ2-5 TRBV20-1 NA TGCAGTGCTAGAAGGGGGGAGACCCAGTACTTC CSARRGETQYF
NA TRBJ1-2 TRBV30 TRBD1 TGTGCCTGGAGCGATGACAGGGTATACTATGGCTACACCTTC CAWSDDRVYYGYTF
NA TRBJ2-3 TRBV28 NA TGTGCCAGCAGTCCCTCCTCAGATACGCAGTATTTT CASSPSSDTQYF
NA TRBJ1-5 TRBV7-2 NA TGTGCCAGCAGCTTAGGGGTAAATAGCAATCAGCCCCAGCATTTT CASSLGVNSNQPQHF
once TRBJ2-7 TRBV11-1 NA TGTGCCAGCAGCTTAGCGCACGGTGTCTACGAGCAGTACTTC CASSLAHGVYEQYF
NA TRBJ2-7 TRBV5-1 TRBD2 TGCGCCAGCAGCTTGGAGACTAGCGGGGTGGTTCACGAGCAGTACTTC CASSLETSGVVHEQYF
NA TRBJ1-2 TRBV7-9 TRBD1 TGTGCCAGCAGCTTATGGACCAGGGGGCTCCTGAGAGGCTACACCTTC CASSLWTRGLLRGYTF
few TRBJ2-1 TRBV29-1 TRBD1 TGCAGCGCCGGGACAGGTCCAAGCTCCTACAATGAGCAGTTCTTC CSAGTGPSSYNEQFF
few TRBJ2-1 TRBV29-1 NA TGCAGCATTTCCGGGACCCCTGGGGAGCAGTTCTTC CSISGTPGEQFF
NA TRBJ1-1 TRBV29-1 NA TGCAGCGTTGATGAATTGAGGACAGAGAACACTGAAGCTTTCTTT CSVDELRTENTEAFF
few TRBJ1-1 TRBV19 NA TGTGCCAGTAGTACCCCGGGGGGTCGCACTGAAGCTTTCTTT CASSTPGGRTEAFF
once TRBJ2-7 TRBV30 NA TGTGCCTGGAGTCAAAACGAGCAGTACTTC CAWSQNEQYF
NA TRBJ1-1 TRBV27 TRBD1 TGTGCCAGCACGGGACAGATGAACACTGAAGCTTTCTTT CASTGQMNTEAFF
few TRBJ2-7 TRBV9 NA TGTGCCAGCAGCGCCCGAGCGGGACAGGCCTACGAGCAGTACTTC CASSARAGQAYEQYF
few TRBJ2-2 TRBV5-1 NA TGCGCCAGCGGAGTCAGCGGGGAGCTGTTTTTT CASGVSGELFF
NA TRBJ2-7 TRBV9 TRBD2 TGTGCCAGCAGCGTAGCGCGGGAGCCTGCCGAGCAGTACTTC CASSVAREPAEQYF
NA TRBJ2-2 TRBV4-1 NA TGCGCCAGCAGCCCTATGCCAGGGGAGAGGACCGGGGAGCTGTTTTTT CASSPMPGERTGELFF
few TRBJ2-7 TRBV29-1 NA TGCAGCGTCGTCGACAGGTGGACCTACGAGCAGTACTTC CSVVDRWTYEQYF
NA TRBJ2-1 TRBV9 TRBD2 TGTGCCAGCAGCCAGCGGGAGTACAATGAGCAGTTCTTC CASSQREYNEQFF
few TRBJ2-1 TRBV7-8 TRBD1 TGTGCCAGCAGCTTACAACGGGACAGGAACTACAATGAGCAGTTCTTC CASSLQRDRNYNEQFF
NA TRBJ2-7 TRBV9 TRBD1 TGTGCCAGCAGCGTAGAACGACAGGGGTCTACCTACGAGCAGTACTTC CASSVERQGSTYEQYF
few TRBJ2-3 TRBV7-9 TRBD2 TGTGCCAGCAGCTTACCGGGGGGAAGCACAGATACGCAGTATTTT CASSLPGGSTDTQYF
few TRBJ1-1 TRBV5-1 TRBD1 TGCGCCAGCAGCTTGTCGCGGACAGGGGAGAACACTGAAGCTTTCTTT CASSLSRTGENTEAFF
NA TRBJ2-3 TRBV28 NA TGTGCCAGCAGTGTAAATGGTCGGGGGACAGATACGCAGTATTTT CASSVNGRGTDTQYF